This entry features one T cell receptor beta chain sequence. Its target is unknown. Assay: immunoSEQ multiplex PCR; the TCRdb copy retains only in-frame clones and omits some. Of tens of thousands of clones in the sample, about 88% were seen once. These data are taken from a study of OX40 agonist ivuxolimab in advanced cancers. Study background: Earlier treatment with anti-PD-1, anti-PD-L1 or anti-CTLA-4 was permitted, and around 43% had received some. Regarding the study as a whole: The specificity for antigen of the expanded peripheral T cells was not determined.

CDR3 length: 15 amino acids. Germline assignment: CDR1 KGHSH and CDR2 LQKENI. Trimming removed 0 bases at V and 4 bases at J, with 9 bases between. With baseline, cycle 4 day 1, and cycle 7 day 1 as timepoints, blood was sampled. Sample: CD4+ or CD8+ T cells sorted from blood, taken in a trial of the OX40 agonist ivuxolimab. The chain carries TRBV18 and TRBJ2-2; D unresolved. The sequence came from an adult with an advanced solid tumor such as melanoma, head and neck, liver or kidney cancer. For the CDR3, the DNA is TGTGCCAGCTCACCACCTCCGGTAGGCACCGGGGAGCTGTTTTTT. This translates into CASSPPPVGTGELFF.